What follows is one TCR beta chain and its context. Its antigen is as yet unknown. This record comes from a study of T cell responses to AZD1222 COVID-19 vaccine. General study points: Across the whole spike, CD4 TCRs peaked at regions 160-218 and 743-854.

The method was immunoSEQ multiplex PCR; TCRdb's version includes in-frame clones alone and lacks a portion of them. The data contain more than 150,000 clones, under 95% of them singletons. Trimming removed 2 bases from V and 10 bases from J, with 21 bases in between. Germline V gives CDR1 MGHRA, CDR2 YSYEKL. The CDR3 loop spans 17 amino acids. The origin of this receptor is an adult who received the AZD1222 COVID-19 vaccine. This material consisted of peripheral blood, taken 28 days after the second AZD1222 dose. The chain joins TRBV4-1 to TRBJ1-6, with a weak D call TRBD1 (5 bases). In DNA form, the CDR3 reads TGCGCCAGCAGCCAACCACATCCCAGGGTAAAGGGGTCACCCCTCCACTTT. Translating gives CASSQPHPRVKGSPLHF.